This T cell receptor (beta chain) was observed in a study of graft-versus-host responses after intestinal transplantation. This clone was observed a single time. Antigen unknown. The CDR3 spans 12 residues. Per the germline V gene, CDR1 is SGHTA and CDR2 is FQGNSA. The V and J ends lost 5 bases and 7 bases respectively, with 8 bases between them. Data came from immunoSEQ multiplex PCR; TCRdb stores just in-frame clones and leaves some out. The sample shows about 98,000 clones, around 83% of them seen only once. This sequence was found in a human donor who received an intestinal transplant. V gene TRBV7-2 combines with J gene TRBJ2-2; D remains ambiguous. Sample: unstimulated CD8+ T cells sorted from spleen or lymph node cells, taken before intestinal transplant. CDR3 in amino acids: CASSGLGGELFF. CDR3 nucleotide sequence: TGTGCCAGCAGCGGCCTAGGCGGGGAGCTGTTTTTT.